The 32 T cell receptor beta chains listed next were all sequenced from one sample in a study of shared clonotypes between healthy human individuals. Sequencing was performed with immunoSEQ multiplex PCR; in TCRdb, only in-frame clones are kept and a portion is missing. The sample carries hundreds of thousands of clones, approximately 96% recorded once. Terminally differentiated effector memory CD45RA+ cells were excluded by CCR7 positive selection of CD45RO-negative cells. Material for sequencing was naive CD8+ T cells sorted from blood. Receptors were obtained from a woman in her 30s in good health.

The J gene is TRBJ1-5, the V gene TRBV5-6; 8 nucleotides match TRBD1. The junction had 2 bases not matched to a gene; V was cut back by 3 bases and J by 6 bases. Per germline, CDR1 SGHDT and CDR2 YYEEEE. This CDR3 region has 13 residues. As DNA, the CDR3 is TGTGCCAGCAGCTCTGACAGGGGTCAGCCCCAGCATTTT. This codes for CASSSDRGQPQHF.

As regards this clone: The sample has other DNA sequences that encode this CDR3 too. V usage is TRBV28 and J usage is TRBJ1-2, with a tentative D call TRBD1 (6 bases). The V end was cut by 5 bases, the J end by 5 bases, with 12 bases between. The CDR3 loop spans 13 amino acids. The germline CDR1 and CDR2 sequences are MDHEN and SYDVKM. The DNA of the CDR3 is TGTGCCAGCAGTCCCGGGACATCATATGGCTACACCTTC. Protein: CASSPGTSYGYTF.

Remarks on this clone: Other DNA variants within this sample encode the same CDR3. The V and J genes are TRBV15 and TRBJ2-1; 11 bases are a match to TRBD1. The length of the CDR3 is 14 residues. Germline V gene sequence: CDR1 LNHNV, CDR2 YYDKDF (reference sequence). The ends lost 3 bases at V and 6 bases at J; junction bases unmatched: 1. The CDR3 nucleotides are TGTGCCACCAGCAGGGACAGGGGGCTCAATGAGCAGTTCTTC. Translation: CATSRDRGLNEQFF.

The sample holds one count of this clone. V gene TRBV28 combines with J gene TRBJ2-7; D unresolved. Germline values: CDR1 MDHEN, CDR2 SYDVKM. CDR3 length: 16 amino acids. Trimming cost V 7 bases and J 0 bases, with 19 bases left between them. The CDR3 sequence is CASKRIEEKSSYEQYF. Written as DNA, the CDR3 is TGTGCCAGCAAAAGGATTGAGGAGAAAAGCTCCTACGAGCAGTACTTC.

The rearrangement joins TRBV4-1 to TRBJ1-1; the D gene is possibly TRBD1 (5 bases). Germline CDR1 and CDR2: MGHRA and YSYEKL. With 4 bases removed from V and 5 bases from J, the gap between germline ends came to 14 bases. The CDR3 extends over 14 amino acids. CDR3 in amino acids: CASSRGDPPTEAFF. CDR3 in DNA: TGCGCCAGCAGCCGTGGGGACCCACCTACTGAAGCTTTCTTT.

This clone showed up just once. In DNA form, the CDR3 reads TGTGCCAGCAGCGCCGGGGGTGCGGGAGGCCCCTACAATGAGCAGTTCTTC. It encodes CASSAGGAGGPYNEQFF. This chain links TRBV9 with TRBJ2-1; TRBD2 agrees at 8 bases. Germline V gene data show CDR1 as SGDLS and CDR2 as YYNGEE. With V trimmed by 3 bases and J by 2 bases, 10 bases remained unmatched. The CDR3 loop spans 17 amino acids.

This clone has only one observation. The chain uses TRBV27 and TRBJ2-7; the match to TRBD1 covers 8 bases. The junction had 12 bases not matched to a gene; V was cut back by 4 bases and J by 7 bases. There are 15 residues in the CDR3. Germline CDR1 MNHEY, CDR2 SMNVEV (reference sequence). This chain's CDR3 is CASSSTPSTGDEQYF. In DNA form, the CDR3 reads TGTGCCAGCAGTTCGACCCCCTCGACAGGGGATGAGCAGTACTTC.

The chain uses TRBV2 and TRBJ1-5; D unresolved. The CDR3 has 16 residues. Trimming left V 3 bases short and J 2 bases short, with 14 bases between. From germline, CDR1 is SNHLY and CDR2 FYNNEI. The CDR3 bases are TGTGCCAGCAGTGAGTATGTTGGTACCGGCAATCAGCCCCAGCATTTT. Protein product: CASSEYVGTGNQPQHF.

The rearrangement links TRBV28 to TRBJ2-1, with D possibly matching TRBD1 (5 bases). The ends were cut back, 7 bases at V and 3 bases at J, with 16 bases in the middle. The CDR3 sequence is 15 residues long. The germline CDR1 and CDR2 sequences are MDHEN and SYDVKM. The CDR3 DNA follows: TGTGCCAGCAAATCCACAGGACGAAGCTACAATGAGCAGTTCTTC. It encodes CASKSTGRSYNEQFF.

A word on this clone: Other DNA sequences within the sample encode an identical CDR3. This sequence joins TRBV27 and TRBJ2-7; no reliable D call. Germline lookup yields CDR1 MNHEY and CDR2 SMNVEV (reference sequence). The length of the CDR3 is 13 residues. The V gene lost 2 bases and the J gene lost 2 bases, with 7 bases spanning the gap. CDR3 nucleotides: TGTGCCAGCAGTTTAGGACCGACCTACGAGCAGTACTTC. Protein product: CASSLGPTYEQYF.

CDR3 sequence: CASSERLAGGPYNEQFF. The DNA for the CDR3 is TGTGCCAGCAGTGAGAGGCTAGCGGGAGGGCCTTACAATGAGCAGTTCTTC. The chain carries TRBV2 and TRBJ2-1; 12 bases are shared with TRBD2. This CDR3 has 17 residues. V shed 3 bases, J shed 4 bases, and the junction held 7 bases outside the gene matches. Germline values: CDR1 SNHLY, CDR2 FYNNEI.

The chain joins TRBV25-1 to TRBJ1-2; 7 bases match TRBD1. The germline V gene encodes CDR1 MGHDK and CDR2 SYGVNS. The CDR3 has 15 amino acids. V trimming: 2 bases; J trimming: 4 bases; junction bases outside the gene matches: 7. CDR3 residues: CASSEESGQSYGYTF. CDR3 in DNA: TGTGCCAGCAGTGAAGAATCGGGACAGTCCTATGGCTACACCTTC.

As regards this clone: The sample holds other DNA sequences that translate to the same CDR3. The gene calls are TRBV9 and TRBJ2-7; D not resolved. The CDR3 covers 14 residues. From germline, CDR1 is SGDLS and CDR2 YYNGEE. Trimming cost V 0 bases and J 0 bases, with 7 bases left between them. In DNA, the CDR3 is TGTGCCAGCAGCGTAGGGGGTAGCTCCTACGAGCAGTACTTC. Amino acids: CASSVGGSSYEQYF.

The chain has TRBV7-9 and TRBJ2-7, with a possible D match to TRBD1 (5 bases). Germline-derived CDR1 and CDR2 are SEHNR and FQNEAQ (reference sequence). CDR3 size: 15 residues. With 1 base removed from V and 5 bases from J, the gap between germline ends came to 15 bases. CDR3 amino acids: CASSLVRTSYHEQYF. CDR3 nucleotides: TGTGCCAGCAGCTTAGTTCGGACAAGCTACCACGAGCAGTACTTC.

CDR3 amino acids: CASSSGLREFYYNEQFF. The CDR3 nucleotides are TGTGCCAGCAGCTCCGGTTTGAGGGAGTTCTACTACAATGAGCAGTTCTTC. The chain combines TRBV7-9 with TRBJ2-1; maybe TRBD2 (5 bases). CDR3 length equals 17 residues. The germline V gene encodes CDR1 SEHNR and CDR2 FQNEAQ (reference sequence). V was shortened by 4 bases and J by 3 bases, with 19 bases between the two germline ends.

The genes are TRBV27 and TRBJ1-3; D perhaps matches TRBD1 (6 bases). CDR1 and CDR2 (germline): MNHEY, SMNVEV (reference sequence). Trimming took 5 bases from V and 0 from J, leaving 11 bases between them. This CDR3 contains 15 residues. This CDR3 is CASSDRLRSGNTIYF. The CDR3 nucleotides are TGTGCCAGCAGTGACAGGTTGCGCTCTGGAAACACCATATATTTT.

The V and J genes are TRBV7-6 and TRBJ2-7; TRBD1 or TRBD2 may be the D gene (6 bases each). V was shortened by 1 base and J by 3 bases, with 19 bases between the two germline ends. This CDR3 contains 17 residues. Germline CDR1 is SGHVS and CDR2 is FNYEAQ. The CDR3 coding sequence is TGTGCCAGCAGCTTAGACATCCCGGGGGCGGGTCACTACGAGCAGTACTTC. Translated: CASSLDIPGAGHYEQYF.

V is TRBV14 and J is TRBJ2-7; 8 positions agree with TRBD2. Trimming removed 4 bases from V and 0 bases from J; junction bases left unmatched: 11. CDR1 is SGHDN, CDR2 FVKESK, per germline. The CDR3 consists of 17 residues. The CDR3 protein is CASSPREGSRSSYEQYF. In nucleotides, the CDR3 is TGTGCCAGCAGCCCCCGGGAGGGCAGCCGAAGCTCCTACGAGCAGTACTTC.

The chain is built from TRBV6-5 and TRBJ2-7; 9 nucleotides agree with TRBD1. The CDR3 loop spans 15 amino acids. The V segment lost 6 bases and the J segment 3 bases; nucleotides outside the gene matches: 9. CDR1 is MNHEY and CDR2 is SVGAGI in the germline V gene. The chain's CDR3 is CASRMGQGDHYEQYF. CDR3 bases: TGTGCCAGCAGAATGGGACAGGGAGATCACTACGAGCAGTACTTC.

The rearrangement joins TRBV28 to TRBJ2-6; tentative D call: TRBD1 (6 bases). With 5 bases removed from V and 0 bases from J, the gap between germline ends came to 14 bases. This CDR3 contains 17 residues. Germline V gene lookup returns CDR1 MDHEN and CDR2 SYDVKM. The CDR3 coding sequence is TGTGCCAGCAGTACAGGGATCCCCCTCTCTGGGGCCAACGTCCTGACTTTC. Encoded protein: CASSTGIPLSGANVLTF.

CDR3 nucleotides: TGTGCCAGCAGCCCCCTCTGGACTAGCGGGAGGGAAAGCTCCTACGAGCAGTACTTC. Protein sequence: CASSPLWTSGRESSYEQYF. The chain is built from TRBV7-2 and TRBJ2-7, with 15 positions matching TRBD2. This CDR3 spans 19 amino acids. V was pared by 5 bases and J by 0 bases, with 11 bases of the junction left unmatched. Germline CDR1 SGHTA, CDR2 FQGNSA.

The chain carries TRBV7-8 and TRBJ2-5; 9 positions agree with TRBD2. The CDR3 runs 16 residues. The V gene's germline CDR1 is SGHVS and CDR2 FQNEAQ. With V trimmed by 4 bases and J by 5 bases, 11 bases remained unmatched. This chain's CDR3 is CASSSRGSSGIETQYF. CDR3 in DNA: TGTGCCAGCAGCTCCCGAGGGTCTAGCGGGATTGAGACCCAGTACTTC.

J is TRBJ2-7 and V is TRBV16, with TRBD1 identical over 7 bases. Trimming removed 1 base from V and 0 bases from J; junction bases left unmatched: 3. The CDR3 contains 15 residues. Germline CDR1 and CDR2: KGHSY and FQNENV. CDR3 DNA sequence: TGTGCCAGCAGCCAATTCGGGGACAGCTCCTACGAGCAGTACTTC. As protein: CASSQFGDSSYEQYF.

The J gene is TRBJ2-1, the V gene TRBV19, with D possibly matching TRBD2 (6 bases). Trimming took 6 bases from V and 15 from J, leaving 18 bases between them. In germline, CDR1 is LNHDA, CDR2 SQIVND (reference sequence). The CDR3 is made up of 12 amino acids. DNA of the CDR3: TGTGCCAGTAGCACACCCGGAGGGGAACGGTTCTTC. Amino acids: CASSTPGGERFF.

The chain employs TRBV30 and TRBJ2-3; no clear D gene. With 8 bases removed from V and 6 bases from J, the gap between germline ends came to 12 bases. This CDR3 spans 11 amino acids. The V gene's germline CDR1 is GTSNPN and CDR2 SVGIG (reference sequence). CDR3 sequence (DNA): TGTGCCGTCACGCCTTACGATACGCAGTATTTT. It specifies CAVTPYDTQYF.

The chain's CDR3 is CASSATGSGANVLTF. The CDR3 DNA sequence: TGTGCCAGCAGCGCCACAGGGTCTGGGGCCAACGTCCTGACTTTC. The chain joins TRBV13 to TRBJ2-6, with D possibly matching TRBD1 (6 bases). The V end was cut by 5 bases, the J end by 1 base, with 9 bases between. This CDR3 is 15 amino acids long. CDR1 and CDR2 from the germline V gene are PRHDT and FYEKMQ (reference sequence).

V usage is TRBV28 and J usage is TRBJ1-2, with D perhaps matching TRBD1 (6 bases). The CDR3 contains 13 residues. Germline V gene data show CDR1 as MDHEN and CDR2 as SYDVKM. The ends were cut back, 5 bases at V and 5 bases at J, with 12 bases in the middle. CDR3 residues: CASSIQGAYGYTF. CDR3 nucleotide sequence: TGTGCCAGCAGTATACAGGGTGCGTATGGCTACACCTTC.

The chain combines TRBV28 with TRBJ2-7; D is possibly TRBD2 (6 bases). V was clipped by 3 bases and J by 1 base, with 16 bases between them. There are 16 residues in the CDR3. The germline gives CDR1 MDHEN, CDR2 SYDVKM. The CDR3 sequence is CASSFGGALSSYEQYF. CDR3 bases: TGTGCCAGCAGTTTCGGGGGAGCCCTTAGTTCCTACGAGCAGTACTTC.

The chain links TRBV7-8 to TRBJ1-3; 8 bases align to TRBD1. The V and J ends lost 5 bases and 0 bases, in that order; junction bases with no gene match: 3. CDR1 is SGHVS, CDR2 FQNEAQ, per germline. The CDR3 runs to 15 residues. The CDR3 sequence: CASSPDRVSGNTIYF. The DNA for the CDR3 is TGTGCCAGCAGCCCGGACAGGGTCTCTGGAAACACCATATATTTT.

The gene calls are TRBV19 and TRBJ1-4; 9 bases line up with TRBD1. CDR3 length: 15 amino acids. Germline CDR1 is LNHDA and CDR2 is SQIVND (reference sequence). V gave up 3 bases and J gave up 7 bases; unmatched junction bases: 6. The CDR3 reads CASSMVQGASEKLFF. Written as DNA, the CDR3 is TGTGCCAGTAGTATGGTACAGGGGGCAAGTGAAAAACTGTTTTTT.

The rearrangement links TRBV28 to TRBJ2-7, with TRBD1 matching over 8 bases. The germline V gene encodes CDR1 MDHEN and CDR2 SYDVKM. CDR3 length equals 14 residues. V was pared by 5 bases and J by 3 bases, with 6 bases of the junction left unmatched. The CDR3 here is CASSATGEYYEQYF. The CDR3 DNA is TGTGCCAGCAGTGCGACAGGGGAATACTACGAGCAGTACTTC.

The V gene is TRBV15, the J gene TRBJ2-2; D is tentatively TRBD1 or TRBD2 (5 bases each). Germline assignment: CDR1 LNHNV and CDR2 YYDKDF (reference sequence). This CDR3 comprises 18 residues. V was trimmed by 4 bases and J by 0 bases, leaving 18 bases between them. CDR3 amino acids: CATSNATGDPANTGELFF. CDR3 nucleotides: TGTGCCACCAGCAACGCTACCGGGGACCCCGCGAACACCGGGGAGCTGTTTTTT.